This T cell receptor beta chain derives from a study of blood T cell repertoires in COVID-19. Across the whole study: Italy, Spain and the United States were the sources of the convalescent and acute COVID-19 samples. PBMCs, B-cell-depleted T cells, or T cells provided the cDNA or gDNA that made up the material.

Authors' methods: Counts of nucleated cells, estimated from reference gene primer amplification, were obtained. Using immunoSEQ multiplex PCR, the repertoire was profiled, and TCRdb retains in-frame clones only, with some absent. That table supplies the V and J calls and clone size; D and trimming were determined from the DNA. Here the sample spans about 200,000 clones, roughly 81% being singletons. The CDR3 contains 16 residues. The trim removed 5 bases at V and 7 bases at J, leaving 12 bases unmatched. Germline V gives CDR1 SGHTA, CDR2 FQGTGA. This clone was observed a handful of times. The sequenced sample consisted of peripheral blood. This clonotype was sampled from a woman of 80 years or more with acute or convalescent COVID-19. The chain combines TRBV7-3 with TRBJ2-2; 8 positions match TRBD2. The CDR3 spells CASSPHLSGIGGELFF. DNA of the CDR3: TGTGCCAGCAGCCCCCACCTTAGCGGGATAGGCGGGGAGCTGTTTTTT.